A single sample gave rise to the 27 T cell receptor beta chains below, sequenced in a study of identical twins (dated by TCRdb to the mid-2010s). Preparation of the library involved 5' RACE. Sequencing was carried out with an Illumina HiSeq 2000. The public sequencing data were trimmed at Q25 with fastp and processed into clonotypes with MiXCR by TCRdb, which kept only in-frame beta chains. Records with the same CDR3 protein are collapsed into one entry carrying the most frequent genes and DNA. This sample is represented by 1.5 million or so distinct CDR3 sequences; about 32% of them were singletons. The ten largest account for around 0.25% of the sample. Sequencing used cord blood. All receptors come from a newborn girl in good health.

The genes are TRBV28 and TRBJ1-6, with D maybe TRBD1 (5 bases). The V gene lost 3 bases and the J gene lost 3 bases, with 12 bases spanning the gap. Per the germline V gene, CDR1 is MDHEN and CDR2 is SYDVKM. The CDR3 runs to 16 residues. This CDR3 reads CASSFFWGNYNSPLHF. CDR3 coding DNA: TGTGCCAGCAGTTTCTTTTGGGGCAACTATAATTCACCCCTCCACTTT. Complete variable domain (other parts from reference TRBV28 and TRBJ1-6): DVKVTQSSRYLVKRTGEKVFLECVQDMDHENMFWYRQDPGLGLRLIYFSYDVKMKEKGDIPEGYSVSREKKERFSLILESASTNQTSMYLCASSFFWGNYNSPLHFGNGTRLTVT.

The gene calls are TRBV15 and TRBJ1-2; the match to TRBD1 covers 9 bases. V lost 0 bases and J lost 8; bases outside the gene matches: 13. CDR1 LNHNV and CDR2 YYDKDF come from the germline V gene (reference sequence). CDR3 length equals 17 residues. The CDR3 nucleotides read TGTGCCACCAGCAGAGATTTTAGGTCGGGACAGGGTAGCGGCTACACCTTC. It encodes CATSRDFRSGQGSGYTF. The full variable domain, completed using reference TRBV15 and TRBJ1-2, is DAMVIQNPRYQVTQFGKPVTLSCSQTLNHNVMYWYQQKSSQAPKLLFHYYDKDFNNEADTPDNFQSRRPNTSFCFLDIRSPGLGDTAMYLCATSRDFRSGQGSGYTFGSGTRLTVV.

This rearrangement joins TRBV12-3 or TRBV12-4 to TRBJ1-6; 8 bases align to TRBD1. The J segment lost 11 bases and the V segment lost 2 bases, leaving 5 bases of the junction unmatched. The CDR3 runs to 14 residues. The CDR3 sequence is CASSLMDREAPLHF. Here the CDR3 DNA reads TGTGCCAGCAGTTTAATGGACAGGGAGGCACCCCTCCACTTT.

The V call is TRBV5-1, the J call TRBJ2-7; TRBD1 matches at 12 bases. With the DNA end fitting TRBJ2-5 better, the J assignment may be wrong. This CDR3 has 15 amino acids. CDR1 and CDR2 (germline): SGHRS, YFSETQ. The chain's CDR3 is CASSLEGQGAKTQYF. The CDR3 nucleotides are TGCGCCAGCAGCTTGGAGGGACAGGGGGCGAAGACCCAGTACTTC.

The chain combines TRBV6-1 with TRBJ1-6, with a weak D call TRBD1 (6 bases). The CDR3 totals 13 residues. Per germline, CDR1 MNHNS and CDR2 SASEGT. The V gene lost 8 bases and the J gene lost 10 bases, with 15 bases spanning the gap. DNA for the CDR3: TGTGCCAGCCGAACACAGGGAGAATCACCCCTCCACTTT. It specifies CASRTQGESPLHF.

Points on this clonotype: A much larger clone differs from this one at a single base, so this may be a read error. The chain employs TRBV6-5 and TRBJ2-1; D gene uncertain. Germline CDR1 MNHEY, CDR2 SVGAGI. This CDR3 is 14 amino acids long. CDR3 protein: CAGSYDGSYNEQFF. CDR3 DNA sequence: TGTGCCGGCAGTTATGACGGTTCCTACAATGAGCAGTTCTTC.

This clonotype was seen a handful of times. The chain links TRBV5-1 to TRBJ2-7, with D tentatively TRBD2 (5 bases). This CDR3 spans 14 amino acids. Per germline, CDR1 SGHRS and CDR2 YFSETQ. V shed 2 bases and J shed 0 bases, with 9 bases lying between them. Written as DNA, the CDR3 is TGCGCCAGCAGCTTCAAGGGAGCCTCCTACGAGCAGTACTTC. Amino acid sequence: CASSFKGASYEQYF.

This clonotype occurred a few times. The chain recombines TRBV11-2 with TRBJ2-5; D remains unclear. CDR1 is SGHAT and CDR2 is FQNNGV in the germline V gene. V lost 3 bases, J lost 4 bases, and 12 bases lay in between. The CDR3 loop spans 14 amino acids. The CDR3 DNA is TGTGCCAGCAGCTTTACTACCCAGTCAGAGACCCAGTACTTC. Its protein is CASSFTTQSETQYF. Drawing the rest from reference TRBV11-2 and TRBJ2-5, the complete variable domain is EAGVAQSPRYKIIEKRQSVAFWCNPISGHATLYWYQQILGQGPKLLIQFQNNGVVDDSQLPKDRFSAERLKGVDSTLKIQPAKLEDSAVYLCASSFTTQSETQYFGPGTRLLVL.

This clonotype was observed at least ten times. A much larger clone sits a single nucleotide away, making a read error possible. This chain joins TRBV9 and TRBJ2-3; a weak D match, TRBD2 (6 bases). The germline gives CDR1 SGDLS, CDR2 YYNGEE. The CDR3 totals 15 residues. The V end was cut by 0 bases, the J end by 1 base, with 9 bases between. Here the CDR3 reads CASSVGASGTDTQYF. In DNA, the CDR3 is TGTGCCAGCAGCGTAGGGGCTAGCGGCACAGATACGCAGTATTTT.

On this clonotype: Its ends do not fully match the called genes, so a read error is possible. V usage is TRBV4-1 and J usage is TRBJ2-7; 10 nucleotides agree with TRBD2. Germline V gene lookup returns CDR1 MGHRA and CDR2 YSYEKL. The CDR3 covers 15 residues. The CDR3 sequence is CACSQLAGGGYEQYF. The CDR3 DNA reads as TGCGCCTGCAGCCAATTAGCGGGAGGAGGGTACGAGCAGTACTTC.

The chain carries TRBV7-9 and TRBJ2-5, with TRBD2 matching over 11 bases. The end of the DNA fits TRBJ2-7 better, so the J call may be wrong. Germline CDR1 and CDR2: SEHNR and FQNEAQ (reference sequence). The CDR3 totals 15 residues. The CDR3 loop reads CASSPPQGLAAEQYF. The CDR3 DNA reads TGTGCCAGCAGCCCCCCTCAGGGACTAGCGGCCGAGCAGTACTTC.

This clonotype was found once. CDR3 amino acids: CASSEAAGGPLTGELFF. In DNA form, the CDR3 reads TGTGCCAGCAGTGAAGCTGCGGGAGGGCCATTAACCGGGGAGCTGTTTTTT. The chain has TRBV25-1 and TRBJ2-2; TRBD2 matches 9 bases. The CDR3 has 17 amino acids. V was pared by 2 bases and J by 5 bases, with 9 bases of the junction left unmatched. The V gene's germline CDR1 is MGHDK and CDR2 SYGVNS.

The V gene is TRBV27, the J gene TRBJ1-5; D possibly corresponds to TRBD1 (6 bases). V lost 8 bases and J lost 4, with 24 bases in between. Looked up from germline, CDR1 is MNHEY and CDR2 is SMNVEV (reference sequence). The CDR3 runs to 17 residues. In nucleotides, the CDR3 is TGTGCCAGCCTCCCCGCTTGGGGCAGGGGCCCTAATCAGCCCCAGCATTTT. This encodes CASLPAWGRGPNQPQHF.

The CDR3 region has the DNA TGTGCCAGCAGCCAAGTATTTAGCGGGATGCGGGAGACCCAGTACTTC. This gives the protein CASSQVFSGMRETQYF. The gene calls are TRBV3-1 and TRBJ2-4; 8 bases match TRBD2. The end of the DNA is better explained by TRBJ2-5, so the J call may be wrong. CDR1 is LGHDT and CDR2 is YNNKEL in the germline V gene (reference sequence). CDR3 length equals 16 residues.

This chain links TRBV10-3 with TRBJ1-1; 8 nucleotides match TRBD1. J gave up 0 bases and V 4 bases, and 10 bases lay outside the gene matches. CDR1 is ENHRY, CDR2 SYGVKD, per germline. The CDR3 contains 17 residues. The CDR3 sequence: CAISGTETGAMNTEAFF. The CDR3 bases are TGTGCCATCAGTGGCACGGAGACAGGGGCCATGAACACTGAAGCTTTCTTT.

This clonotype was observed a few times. DNA of the CDR3: TGCAGTGCTAGAGTAGGGACAGGGCCGGCGGCTTATGGCTACACCTTC. The encoded protein is CSARVGTGPAAYGYTF. The chain recombines TRBV20-1 with TRBJ1-2, with 9 bases fitting TRBD1. Per germline, CDR1 DFQATT and CDR2 SNEGSKA (reference sequence). With V trimmed by 1 base and J by 5 bases, 11 bases remained unmatched. This CDR3 is 16 amino acids long.

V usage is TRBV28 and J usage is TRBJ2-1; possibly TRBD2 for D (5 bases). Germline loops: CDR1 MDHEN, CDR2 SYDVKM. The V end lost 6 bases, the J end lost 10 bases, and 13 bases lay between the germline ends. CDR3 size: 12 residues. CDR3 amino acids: CASRSSSYEQFF. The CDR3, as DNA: TGTGCCAGCAGGTCTAGCTCCTACGAGCAGTTCTTC.

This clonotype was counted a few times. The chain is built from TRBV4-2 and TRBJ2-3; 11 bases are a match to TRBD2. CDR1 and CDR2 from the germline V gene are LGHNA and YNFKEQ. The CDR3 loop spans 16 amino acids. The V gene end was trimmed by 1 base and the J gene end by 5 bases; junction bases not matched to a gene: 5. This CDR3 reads CASSQVGGLAGDTQYF. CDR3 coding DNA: TGTGCCAGCAGCCAAGTGGGCGGACTAGCGGGAGATACGCAGTATTTT.

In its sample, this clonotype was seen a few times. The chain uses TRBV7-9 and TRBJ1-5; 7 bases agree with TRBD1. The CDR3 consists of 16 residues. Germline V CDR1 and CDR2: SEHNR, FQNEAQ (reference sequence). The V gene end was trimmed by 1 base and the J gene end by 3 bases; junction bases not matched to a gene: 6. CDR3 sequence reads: CASSLGEGQNNQPQHF. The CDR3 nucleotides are TGTGCCAGCAGCTTAGGAGAGGGACAGAACAATCAGCCCCAGCATTTT.

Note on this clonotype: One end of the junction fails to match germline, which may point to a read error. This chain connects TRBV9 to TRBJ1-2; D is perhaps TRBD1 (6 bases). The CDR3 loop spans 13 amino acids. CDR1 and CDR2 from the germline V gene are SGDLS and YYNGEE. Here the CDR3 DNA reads TGTGCCTGCAGCACCACAGGGTGGTATGGCTACACCTTC. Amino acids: CACSTTGWYGYTF.

CDR3 loop: CASSLAAGGISYEQYF. The DNA for the CDR3 is TGCGCCAGCAGCTTGGCGGCGGGAGGTATCTCCTACGAGCAGTACTTC. The chain couples TRBV5-1 to TRBJ2-7; 8 positions agree with TRBD2. V lost 0 bases and J lost 0; bases outside the gene matches: 5. CDR1 and CDR2 (germline): SGHRS, YFSETQ. The CDR3 length is 16 residues. The full variable domain, in which reference TRBV5-1 and TRBJ2-7 provide the parts outside the CDR3, is KAGVTQTPRYLIKTRGQQVTLSCSPISGHRSVSWYQQTPGQGLQFLFEYFSETQRNKGNFPGRFSGRQFSNSRSEMNVSTLELGDSALYLCASSLAAGGISYEQYFGPGTRLTVT.

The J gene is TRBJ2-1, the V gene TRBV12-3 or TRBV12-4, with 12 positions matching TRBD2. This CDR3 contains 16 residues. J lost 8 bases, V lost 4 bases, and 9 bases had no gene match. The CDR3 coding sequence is TGTGCCAGCAGTTACGTGCTAGCGGGGGGGCGCGATGAGCAGTTCTTC. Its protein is CASSYVLAGGRDEQFF.

This chain's CDR3 is CASSLRVFGLGGGYEQYF. CDR3 DNA sequence: TGTGCCAGCAGTTTACGAGTTTTTGGTTTAGGAGGAGGCTACGAGCAGTACTTC. The rearrangement uses TRBV27 and TRBJ2-7; weak D call: TRBD2 (5 bases). This CDR3 has 18 residues. Germline V lookup: CDR1 MNHEY, CDR2 SMNVEV (reference sequence). The V gene lost 2 bases and the J gene lost 3 bases, with 23 bases spanning the gap.

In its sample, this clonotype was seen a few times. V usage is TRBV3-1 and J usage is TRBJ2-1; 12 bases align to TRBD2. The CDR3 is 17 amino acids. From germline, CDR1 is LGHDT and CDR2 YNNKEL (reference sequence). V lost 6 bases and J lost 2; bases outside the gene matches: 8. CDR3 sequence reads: CASSRLAGVGPYNEQFF. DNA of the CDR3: TGTGCCAGCAGTAGACTAGCGGGAGTAGGGCCCTACAATGAGCAGTTCTTC.

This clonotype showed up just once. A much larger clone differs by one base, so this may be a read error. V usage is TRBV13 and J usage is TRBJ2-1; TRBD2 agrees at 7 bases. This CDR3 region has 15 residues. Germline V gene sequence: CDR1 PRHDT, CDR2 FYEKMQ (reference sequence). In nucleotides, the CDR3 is TGTGCCGGCAGCCCAAGCGGGAACTCCTACAATGAGCAGTTCTTC. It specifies CAGSPSGNSYNEQFF.

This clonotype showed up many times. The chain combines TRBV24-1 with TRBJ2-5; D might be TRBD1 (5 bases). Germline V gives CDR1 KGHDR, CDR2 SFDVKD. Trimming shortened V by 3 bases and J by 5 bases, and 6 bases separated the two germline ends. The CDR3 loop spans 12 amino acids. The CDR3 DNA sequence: TGTGCCACCAGTGATCCAGGGGAGACCCAGTACTTC. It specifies CATSDPGETQYF.

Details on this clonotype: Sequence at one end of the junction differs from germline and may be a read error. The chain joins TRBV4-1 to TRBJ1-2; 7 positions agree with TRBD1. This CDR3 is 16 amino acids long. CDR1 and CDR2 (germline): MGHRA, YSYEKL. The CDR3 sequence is CASSHTNRGLNHGYTF. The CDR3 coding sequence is TGCGCCAGCAGCCACACTAACAGGGGCCTTAACCATGGCTACACCTTC.